Below are 6 T cell receptor beta chains sequenced from a single sample in a study of shared clonotypes between healthy human individuals. Produced via immunoSEQ multiplex PCR; TCRdb's table is partial and in-frame only. Among millions of clones, 80% to 95% were seen once, and the ten largest hold under 0.45%. Specimen: naive CD4+ T cells from PBMCs. This sample's subset: CD45RA+ positively selected. These receptors were taken from a man in his late teens or twenties in good health. Some clones in this sample may be carry-over from other donors' samples.

The chain joins TRBV4-3 to TRBJ1-2; 8 bases map to TRBD1. Germline CDR1 and CDR2: LGHNA and YSLEER. The CDR3 extends over 14 amino acids. Trimming at V came to 4 bases and at J to 7 bases, leaving 8 bases not matched to a gene. In DNA form, the CDR3 reads TGCGCCAGCAGCCCTCCGGACAGGGAAGTTGGCTACACCTTC. It is translated as CASSPPDREVGYTF.

The chain combines TRBV6-1 with TRBJ2-7; no reliable D call. V lost 6 bases and J 0 bases, leaving 9 bases between the germline ends. Germline CDR1 reads MNHNS; CDR2 reads SASEGT. The CDR3 runs to 13 residues. This chain's CDR3 is CASRPELSYEQYF. As DNA, the CDR3 is TGTGCCAGCAGACCAGAGCTCTCCTACGAGCAGTACTTC.

The V and J genes are TRBV5-1 and TRBJ2-2, with 7 bases identical to TRBD1. The CDR3 loop spans 15 amino acids. CDR1 is SGHRS and CDR2 is YFSETQ in the germline V gene. Germline trimming cut 2 bases from V and 3 bases from J; bases unmatched to any gene: 4. The CDR3 protein is CASSLIGGDTGELFF. Written as DNA, the CDR3 is TGCGCCAGCAGCTTAATAGGGGGCGACACCGGGGAGCTGTTTTTT.

This chain uses TRBV7-3 with TRBJ2-5, with D maybe TRBD1 (6 bases). CDR1 is SGHTA, CDR2 FQGTGA, per germline. The CDR3 sequence is 15 residues long. With 2 bases removed from V and 5 bases from J, the gap between germline ends came to 15 bases. CDR3 bases: TGTGCCAGCAGCTTATACCAGGGGTACGGGGAGACCCAGTACTTC. Amino acid sequence: CASSLYQGYGETQYF.

This chain links TRBV30 with TRBJ1-1; D call uncertain. Trimming stripped 2 bases from V and 2 bases from J, with 6 bases between. Germline V lookup: CDR1 GTSNPN, CDR2 SVGIG (reference sequence). The CDR3 is 12 amino acids. The CDR3 protein is CAWSWSNTEAFF. For the CDR3, the DNA is TGTGCCTGGAGTTGGAGTAACACTGAAGCTTTCTTT. Full variable domain (outside the CDR3, taken from reference TRBV30 and TRBJ1-1): SQTIHQWPATLVQPVGSPLSLECTVEGTSNPNLYWYRQAAGRGLQLLFYSVGIGQISSEVPQNLSASRPQDRQFILSSKKLLLSDSGFYLCAWSWSNTEAFFGQGTRLTVV.

The chain employs TRBV10-3 and TRBJ2-2, with D unresolved. V was clipped by 4 bases and J by 4 bases, with 10 bases between them. This CDR3 is 14 amino acids long. Germline V gene sequence: CDR1 ENHRY, CDR2 SYGVKD. CDR3 bases: TGTGCCATCAGTGGGTCGCAAGGCACCGGGGAGCTGTTTTTT. Protein sequence: CAISGSQGTGELFF.